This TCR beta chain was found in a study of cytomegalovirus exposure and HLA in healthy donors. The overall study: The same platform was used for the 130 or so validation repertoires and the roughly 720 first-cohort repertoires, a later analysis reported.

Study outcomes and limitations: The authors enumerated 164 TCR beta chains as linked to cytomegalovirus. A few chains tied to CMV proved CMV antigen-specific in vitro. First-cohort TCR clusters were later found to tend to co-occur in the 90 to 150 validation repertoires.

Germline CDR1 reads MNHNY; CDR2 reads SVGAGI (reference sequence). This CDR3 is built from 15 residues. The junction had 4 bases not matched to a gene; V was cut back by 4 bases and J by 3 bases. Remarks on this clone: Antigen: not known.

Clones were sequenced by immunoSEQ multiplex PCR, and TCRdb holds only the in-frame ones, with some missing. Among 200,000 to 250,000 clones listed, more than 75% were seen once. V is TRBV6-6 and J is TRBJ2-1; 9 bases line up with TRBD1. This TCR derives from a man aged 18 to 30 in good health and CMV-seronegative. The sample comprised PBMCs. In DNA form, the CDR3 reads TGTGCCAGCAGTTCAGGACAGGGGAGCTACAATGAGCAGTTCTTC. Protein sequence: CASSSGQGSYNEQFF.